This T cell receptor beta chain comes out of a study of beta chain features in type 1 diabetes. The authors reverse transcribed all of the isolated RNA, so sequencing captured expressed TCRB transcripts. Profiling relied on immunoSEQ multiplex PCR, and the TCRdb table lists in-frame clones only, not all of them. In the table there are about 360,000 clones, 10% to 15% of which are singletons. CDR3 length: 11 amino acids. The ends were cut back, 2 bases at V and 6 bases at J, with 3 bases in the middle. Germline-derived CDR1 and CDR2 are SGHTA and FQGNSA. This clone was detected a few times. The chain uses TRBV7-2 and TRBJ2-3; no reliable D call. The sample consisted of naive CD4+ T cells from blood. This clonotype originated in a man between 18 and 35 years old in good health. CDR3 amino acids: CASSLPDTQYF. The CDR3 DNA reads TGTGCCAGCAGCTTACCTGATACGCAGTATTTT.